The entry below describes one T cell receptor beta chain. Its antigen is unknown. This sample is part of a study of regulatory dendritic cells for organ transplantation. The method was immunoSEQ multiplex PCR; TCRdb's version includes in-frame clones alone and lacks a portion of them. The sample contains about 12,000 clones, 74% of which appear only once. The CDR3 is 15 residues long. Deletions cut 6 bases from V and 0 bases from J, with 12 bases between. The germline V gene has CDR1 MNHNS and CDR2 SASEGT. Allogeneic regulatory or mature dendritic cells were co-cultured for less than 6 days with CFSE-labeled sorted T cells at 1:10.

Sample: naive CD4+ T cells from blood cultured with regulatory dendritic cells. Subset meaning: CD45RA+ naive T cells. This TCR came from a human donor in good health. The rearrangement uses TRBV6-1 and TRBJ1-3, with D tentatively TRBD1 (5 bases). CDR3 sequence reads: CASRRDSVSGNTIYF. CDR3 bases: TGTGCCAGCAGACGAGACAGCGTCTCTGGAAACACCATATATTTT.